Below are 25 T cell receptor beta chains sequenced from a single sample in a study of vaccination and CD4 T cells after COVID-19. Treatment defined: roughly 10-day PBMC culture with coronavirus spike peptide pools or control peptides (ViraFEST assay). Unexposed donor CD4+ T cells predated the COVID-19 pandemic, collected 2011-2018. Sequencing of the DNA from cultured CD4+ T cells was carried out with the Oncomine TCR Beta short-read assay. Genomic DNA was drawn out of CD4+ T cells grown in culture. TCRdb re-derived calls from the PCR reads in MiXCR, one entry per CDR3 protein. The data hold over 7,500 distinct CDR3 sequences, with approximately 31% observed a single time. These receptors have no known antigen. Sample: CD4+ T cells from blood, cultured in vitro. Source of these receptors: a human donor in good health.

This clonotype counts as medium-sized (0.01 to 0.1%). The V gene is TRBV20-1, the J gene TRBJ1-5; 9 bases line up with TRBD1. The length of the CDR3 is 15 residues. Unmatched junction bases numbered 7, after V lost 2 bases and J lost 5 bases. The germline V gene has CDR1 DFQATT and CDR2 SNEGSKA (reference sequence). CDR3 sequence reads: CSARLGTGNDQPQHF. The CDR3 DNA reads TGCAGTGCTAGACTAGGGACAGGGAACGATCAGCCCCAGCATTTT.

The chain couples TRBV6-1 to TRBJ1-1, with TRBD1 as a possible D gene (5 bases). CDR1 is MNHNS and CDR2 is SASEGT in the germline V gene. The CDR3 covers 11 residues. The V and J ends lost 5 bases and 13 bases respectively, with 14 bases between them. The CDR3 DNA is TGTGCCAGCAGTATGGGACTAGGGATTTTCTTT. This codes for CASSMGLGIFF.

The chain couples TRBV20-1 to TRBJ2-7; TRBD2 agrees at 11 bases. The CDR3 loop spans 14 amino acids. V shed 4 bases and J 6 bases; nucleotides not matched to a gene: 8. From germline, CDR1 is DFQATT and CDR2 SNEGSKA (reference sequence). CDR3 region: CSAIAGGPGGEQYF. In nucleotides, the CDR3 is TGCAGTGCTATAGCGGGAGGGCCGGGGGGCGAGCAGTACTTC.

The genes are TRBV7-2 and TRBJ2-7; maybe TRBD1 (5 bases). Between the trimmed V and J ends, which lost 2 bases and 4 bases, there was a span of 15 bases. Germline assignment: CDR1 SGHTA and CDR2 FQGNSA. The length of the CDR3 is 15 residues. The CDR3: CASSLRGGPGYEQYF. In DNA, the CDR3 is TGTGCCAGCAGCTTAAGGGGCGGTCCTGGGTACGAGCAGTACTTC.

A few counts support this clonotype. The V gene is TRBV7-2, the J gene TRBJ2-3; 12 nucleotides agree with TRBD1. J was trimmed by 14 bases and V by 5 bases; bases with no gene match: 11. The germline V gene has CDR1 SGHTA and CDR2 FQGNSA. This CDR3 is 14 amino acids long. The DNA of the CDR3 is TGTGCCAGCAGCCCCGGGACAGGGGGCAACCGCCGGTATTTT. This sequence encodes CASSPGTGGNRRYF.

This clonotype was observed a single time. The chain has TRBV20-1 and TRBJ2-2; perhaps TRBD2 as D (6 bases). The CDR3 runs to 12 residues. Per germline, CDR1 DFQATT and CDR2 SNEGSKA (reference sequence). Trimming cost V 3 bases and J 6 bases, with 8 bases left between them. The CDR3 DNA sequence: TGCAGTGCTAGTACGGGGGCCGGGGAGCTGTTTTTT. Translated: CSASTGAGELFF.

This clonotype ranks as medium-sized. The chain employs TRBV7-9 and TRBJ2-7, with D uncertain. Germline assignment: CDR1 SEHNR and CDR2 FQNEAQ (reference sequence). The V end was cut by 3 bases, the J end by 0 bases, with 3 bases between. CDR3 length equals 12 residues. The CDR3 DNA reads as TGTGCCAGCAGCTTGACCTCCTACGAGCAGTACTTC. It encodes CASSLTSYEQYF. The full variable domain, with the rest looked up from reference TRBV7-9 and TRBJ2-7, is DTGVSQNPRHKITKRGQNVTFRCDPISEHNRLYWYRQTLGQGPEFLTYFQNEAQLEKSRLLSDRFSAERPKGSFSTLEIQRTEQGDSAMYLCASSLTSYEQYFGPGTRLTVT.

V gene TRBV20-1 combines with J gene TRBJ2-3, with TRBD2 matching 9 bases. This CDR3 has 16 residues. The V segment lost 1 base and the J segment 1 base; nucleotides outside the gene matches: 6. From germline, CDR1 is DFQATT and CDR2 SNEGSKA (reference sequence). CDR3 region: CSARVAGGPRTDTQYF. DNA of the CDR3: TGCAGTGCTAGAGTTGCGGGAGGGCCGCGCACAGATACGCAGTATTTT.

This clonotype has more than one count but fewer than ten. The V and J genes are TRBV7-8 and TRBJ2-1; D gene uncertain. The germline V gene encodes CDR1 SGHVS and CDR2 FQNEAQ. This CDR3 is 11 amino acids long. V was pared by 5 bases and J by 5 bases, with 4 bases between. CDR3 sequence: CASSGHNEQFF. For the CDR3, the DNA is TGTGCCAGCAGCGGCCACAATGAGCAGTTCTTC.

This clonotype was recorded a few times. The chain carries TRBV7-2 and TRBJ2-5, with 7 positions matching TRBD2. There are 15 residues in the CDR3. Germline V gives CDR1 SGHTA, CDR2 FQGNSA. V lost 2 bases to trimming and J lost 5 bases; unmatched junction nucleotides: 8. This CDR3 is CASSLLGGSRETQYF. The CDR3 coding sequence is TGTGCCAGCAGCTTATTGGGGGGGAGTCGGGAGACCCAGTACTTC.

The rearrangement joins TRBV7-3 to TRBJ2-2; 8 bases are a match to TRBD1. Germline V gives CDR1 SGHTA, CDR2 FQGTGA. The CDR3 consists of 13 residues. V shed 4 bases and J 10 bases; nucleotides not matched to a gene: 5. The DNA for the CDR3 is TGTGCCAGCAGCTCCAAGACAGGGGAGGAGCTGTTTTTT. Its protein product is CASSSKTGEELFF.

The chain has TRBV30 and TRBJ2-5; D remains unclear. CDR3 length: 10 amino acids. V lost 3 bases to trimming and J lost 5 bases, with 4 bases between them. Germline values: CDR1 GTSNPN, CDR2 SVGIG (reference sequence). The DNA of the CDR3 is TGTGCCTGGAGCCGGGAGACCCAGTACTTC. Its protein is CAWSRETQYF.

This clonotype was picked up a small number of times. The V gene is TRBV12-3 or TRBV12-4, the J gene TRBJ1-5; TRBD1 agrees at 7 bases. The CDR3 length is 15 residues. Losses at the gene ends were 3 bases for V and 2 bases for J; bases not matched to a gene: 4. CDR3 sequence: CASSFDRAGNQPQHF. CDR3 nucleotides: TGTGCCAGCAGTTTTGACAGGGCGGGCAATCAGCCCCAGCATTTT.

This chain links TRBV30 with TRBJ2-3; 8 nucleotides align to TRBD1. This CDR3 contains 15 residues. The germline V gene encodes CDR1 GTSNPN and CDR2 SVGIG (reference sequence). V shed 2 bases, J shed 2 bases, and the junction held 6 bases outside the gene matches. CDR3 bases: TGTGCCTGGAGTACCCAGGGGGCCCCCACAGATACGCAGTATTTT. The encoded protein is CAWSTQGAPTDTQYF.

V usage is TRBV5-4 and J usage is TRBJ2-7; the match to TRBD2 covers 9 bases. This CDR3 has 16 residues. Trimming at V came to 0 bases and at J to 0 bases, leaving 4 bases not matched to a gene. Germline V gene sequence: CDR1 SGHNT, CDR2 YYREEE (reference sequence). The CDR3 DNA sequence: TGTGCCAGCAGCTTGGCCTCTAGCGGGATCTCCTACGAGCAGTACTTC. Protein product: CASSLASSGISYEQYF.

In its sample, this clonotype is medium-sized. The chain combines TRBV20-1 with TRBJ1-5; 7 positions agree with TRBD1. The CDR3 has 14 amino acids. Germline V lookup: CDR1 DFQATT, CDR2 SNEGSKA (reference sequence). V trimming: 3 bases; J trimming: 7 bases; junction bases outside the gene matches: 9. CDR3 in amino acids: CSASGGGVQQPQHF. The DNA for the CDR3 is TGCAGTGCTAGTGGAGGGGGCGTCCAACAGCCCCAGCATTTT.

The chain recombines TRBV7-9 with TRBJ1-5; 7 positions agree with TRBD1. V lost 5 bases and J lost 5; bases outside the gene matches: 9. The length of the CDR3 is 15 residues. The V gene's germline CDR1 is SEHNR and CDR2 FQNEAQ (reference sequence). CDR3 protein: CASSPTGRSDQPQHF. The DNA of the CDR3 is TGTGCCAGCAGCCCGACAGGGCGATCGGATCAGCCCCAGCATTTT.

J is TRBJ1-1 and V is TRBV12-3 or TRBV12-4; maybe TRBD1 (5 bases). Deletions cut 7 bases from V and 0 bases from J, with 12 bases between. CDR3 length equals 14 residues. The CDR3 DNA sequence: TGTGCCAGCAAAGGGGCTTCGATGAACACTGAAGCTTTCTTT. This gives the protein CASKGASMNTEAFF.

The rearrangement links TRBV7-3 to TRBJ2-1, with 10 positions matching TRBD2. Per germline, CDR1 SGHTA and CDR2 FQGTGA. The CDR3 is 15 residues long. The ends lost 5 bases at V and 4 bases at J; junction bases unmatched: 5. CDR3 region: CASSPGLAIYNEQFF. CDR3 DNA: TGTGCCAGCAGCCCGGGACTAGCGATTTACAATGAGCAGTTCTTC.

The V and J genes are TRBV27 and TRBJ2-1; D is unclear. Trimming removed 5 bases at V and 6 bases at J, with 8 bases between. Germline V gene lookup returns CDR1 MNHEY and CDR2 SMNVEV (reference sequence). CDR3 size: 12 residues. The CDR3 region has the DNA TGTGCCAGCAGTATTATAGGCAATGAGCAGTTCTTC. Encoded protein: CASSIIGNEQFF.

V usage is TRBV7-2 and J usage is TRBJ2-5, with 7 bases lining up with TRBD2. The V gene's germline CDR1 is SGHTA and CDR2 FQGNSA. The CDR3 contains 14 residues. V lost 2 bases, J lost 3 bases, and 3 bases stayed unmatched. The CDR3 bases are TGTGCCAGCAGCTTAATGGCGGGAGAAGAGACCCAGTACTTC. Its translation is CASSLMAGEETQYF.

The J gene is TRBJ2-7, the V gene TRBV6-1; 10 bases agree with TRBD2. V was clipped by 6 bases and J by 5 bases; unmatched bases: 7. The CDR3 runs 14 residues. The germline V gene has CDR1 MNHNS and CDR2 SASEGT. The CDR3 DNA follows: TGTGCCAGCAGGCAGGGACTAGCGTCCCACGAGCAGTACTTC. Protein sequence: CASRQGLASHEQYF.

This clonotype was seen a handful of times. The chain links TRBV27 to TRBJ2-7, with 7 bases identical to TRBD2. The CDR3 loop spans 14 amino acids. The germline CDR1 and CDR2 sequences are MNHEY and SMNVEV (reference sequence). Trimming removed 4 bases from V and 3 bases from J; junction bases left unmatched: 6. CDR3 nucleotide sequence: TGTGCCAGCAGTTACGGGACTACAAGCTACGAGCAGTACTTC. Its translation: CASSYGTTSYEQYF.

This clonotype appeared a few times. The chain joins TRBV15 to TRBJ2-5, with 7 bases aligning to TRBD1. The CDR3 consists of 14 residues. CDR1 is LNHNV and CDR2 is YYDKDF in the germline V gene (reference sequence). The trim removed 1 base at V and 2 bases at J, leaving 1 base unmatched. This chain's CDR3 is CATSRAGGQETQYF. The DNA of the CDR3 is TGTGCCACCAGCAGAGCAGGGGGTCAAGAGACCCAGTACTTC.

The CDR3 DNA is TGTGCCAGCAGCGGGGGACTAGCGGGAGACCCTCAAGAGACCCAGTACTTC. It translates to CASSGGLAGDPQETQYF. The chain recombines TRBV5-4 with TRBJ2-7; TRBD2 matches at 14 bases. TRBJ2-5 explains the end of the DNA better; the J call may be wrong. The CDR3 contains 17 residues. Germline lookup yields CDR1 SGHNT and CDR2 YYREEE (reference sequence).